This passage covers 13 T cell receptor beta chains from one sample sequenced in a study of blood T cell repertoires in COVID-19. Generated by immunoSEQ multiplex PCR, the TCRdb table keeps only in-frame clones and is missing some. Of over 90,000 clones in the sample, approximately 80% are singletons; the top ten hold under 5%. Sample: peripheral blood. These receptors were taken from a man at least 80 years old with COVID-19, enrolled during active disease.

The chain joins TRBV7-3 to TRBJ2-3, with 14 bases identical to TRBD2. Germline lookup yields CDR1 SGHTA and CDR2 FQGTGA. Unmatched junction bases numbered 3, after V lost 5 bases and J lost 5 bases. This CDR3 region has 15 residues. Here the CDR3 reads CASSPGTSGGDTQYF. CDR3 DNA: TGTGCCAGCAGCCCCGGGACTAGCGGGGGAGATACGCAGTATTTT. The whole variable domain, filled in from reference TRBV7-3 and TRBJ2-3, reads GAGVSQTPSNKVTEKGKYVELRCDPISGHTALYWYRQSLGQGPEFLIYFQGTGAADDSGLPNDRFFAVRPEGSVSTLKIQRTERGDSAVYLCASSPGTSGGDTQYFGPGTRLTVL.

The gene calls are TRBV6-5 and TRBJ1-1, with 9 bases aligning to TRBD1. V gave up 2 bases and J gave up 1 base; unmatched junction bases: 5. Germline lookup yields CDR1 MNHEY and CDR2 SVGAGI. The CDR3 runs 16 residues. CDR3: CASSYGQGLPNTEAFF. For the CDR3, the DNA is TGTGCCAGCAGTTACGGACAGGGGCTACCGAACACTGAAGCTTTCTTT.

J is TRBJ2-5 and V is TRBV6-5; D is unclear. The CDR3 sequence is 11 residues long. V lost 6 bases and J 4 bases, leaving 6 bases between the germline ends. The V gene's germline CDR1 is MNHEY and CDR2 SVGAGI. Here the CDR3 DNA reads TGTGCCAGCAGGTTACTAGAGACCCAGTACTTC. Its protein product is CASRLLETQYF.

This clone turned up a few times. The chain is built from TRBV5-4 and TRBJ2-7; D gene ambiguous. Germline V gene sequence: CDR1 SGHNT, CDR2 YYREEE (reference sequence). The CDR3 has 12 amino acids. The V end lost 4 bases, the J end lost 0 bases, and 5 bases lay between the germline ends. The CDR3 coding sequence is TGTGCCAGCAGCCTCTCCTCCTACGAGCAGTACTTC. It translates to CASSLSSYEQYF.

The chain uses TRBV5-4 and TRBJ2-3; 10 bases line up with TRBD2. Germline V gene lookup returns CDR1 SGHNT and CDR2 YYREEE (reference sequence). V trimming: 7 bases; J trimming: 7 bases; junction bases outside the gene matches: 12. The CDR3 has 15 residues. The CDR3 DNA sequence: TGTGCCAGCGGACGAGCGGGAGGGAGAGGGAATACGCAGTATTTT. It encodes CASGRAGGRGNTQYF.

CDR3 sequence (DNA): TGTGCCAGCAGCTTAGGTCGGGGGGAGCAGTTCTTC. Amino acid sequence: CASSLGRGEQFF. The chain uses TRBV7-2 and TRBJ2-1; D perhaps matches TRBD2 (6 bases). Germline assignment: CDR1 SGHTA and CDR2 FQGNSA. The CDR3 sequence is 12 residues long. Trimming stripped 1 base from V and 10 bases from J, with 8 bases between.

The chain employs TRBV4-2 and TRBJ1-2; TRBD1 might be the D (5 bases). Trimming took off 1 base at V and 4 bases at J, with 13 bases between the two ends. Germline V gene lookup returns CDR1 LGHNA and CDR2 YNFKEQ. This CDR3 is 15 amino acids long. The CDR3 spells CASSQAVQGGYGYTF. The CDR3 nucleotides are TGTGCCAGCAGCCAAGCTGTGCAGGGCGGCTATGGCTACACCTTC.

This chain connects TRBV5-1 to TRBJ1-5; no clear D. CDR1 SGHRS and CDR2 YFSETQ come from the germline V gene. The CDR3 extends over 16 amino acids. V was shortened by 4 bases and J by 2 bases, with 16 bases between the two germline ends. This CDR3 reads CASSPSYGLGNQPQHF. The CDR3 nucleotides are TGCGCCAGCAGCCCTAGCTACGGGTTGGGCAATCAGCCCCAGCATTTT.

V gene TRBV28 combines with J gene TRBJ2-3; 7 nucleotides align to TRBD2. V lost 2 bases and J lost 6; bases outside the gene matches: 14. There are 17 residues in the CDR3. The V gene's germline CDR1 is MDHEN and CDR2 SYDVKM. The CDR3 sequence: CASSLAGSGPSRDTQYF. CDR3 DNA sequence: TGTGCCAGCAGTTTAGCGGGTAGCGGGCCCTCCCGGGATACGCAGTATTTT.

DNA for the CDR3: TGTGCCTGGAGTGTTATACAGGGAACAGGAAACACCATATATTTT. Translated: CAWSVIQGTGNTIYF. The chain combines TRBV30 with TRBJ1-3, with a weak D call TRBD1 (6 bases). The ends were cut back, 0 bases at V and 4 bases at J, with 13 bases in the middle. This CDR3 contains 15 residues. Germline lookup yields CDR1 GTSNPN and CDR2 SVGIG (reference sequence).

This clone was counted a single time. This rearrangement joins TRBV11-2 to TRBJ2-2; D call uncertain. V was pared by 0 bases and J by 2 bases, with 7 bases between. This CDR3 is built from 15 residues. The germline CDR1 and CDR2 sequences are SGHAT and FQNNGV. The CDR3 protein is CASSLDKLNTGELFF. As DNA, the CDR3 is TGTGCCAGCAGCTTAGATAAACTAAACACCGGGGAGCTGTTTTTT.

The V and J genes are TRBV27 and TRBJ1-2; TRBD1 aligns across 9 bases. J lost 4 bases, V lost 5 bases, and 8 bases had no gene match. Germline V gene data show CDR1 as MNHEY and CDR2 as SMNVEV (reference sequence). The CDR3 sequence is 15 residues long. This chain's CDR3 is CASSLYRGPGYGYTF. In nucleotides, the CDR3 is TGTGCCAGCAGTCTCTACAGGGGGCCGGGCTATGGCTACACCTTC.

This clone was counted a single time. The CDR3 DNA follows: TGTGCCAGTTGGGCAGGGGGGACCAATCAGCCCCAGCATTTT. Residues: CASWAGGTNQPQHF. The chain combines TRBV6-5 with TRBJ1-5; 7 positions agree with TRBD1. The V gene's germline CDR1 is MNHEY and CDR2 SVGAGI. After removal of 9 bases from V and 3 bases from J, the junction contained 8 bases not matched to a gene. The CDR3 is 14 amino acids.